The TCR beta chain under discussion was sequenced for a study of T cells after yellow fever vaccination. With regard to this clonotype: Its antigen is currently unknown.

V shed 10 bases and J 4 bases; nucleotides not matched to a gene: 12. Germline CDR1 KGHDR, CDR2 SFDVKD. This CDR3 contains 16 residues. General observations from the study: After the booster, 96% of CD4 and about nine tenths of CD8 primary-response clones were re-detected. FACS-sorted repertoires could contain abundant clonotypes contaminating from the bulk population. The appearance of a small share of clonotypes in both CD4 and CD8 compartments was observed.

Each CDR3 protein gets one entry after TCRdb re-called the 5' RACE reads with MiXCR. The sample consists of about 310,000 distinct CDR3 sequences, around 3.6% of them appearing once. This chain uses TRBV24-1 with TRBJ2-6; 7 bases are shared with TRBD1. The sequence came from a man between 18 and 35 years old who received the YFV17D yellow fever vaccine. The sequences come from PBMCs, collected on the day of the yellow fever booster vaccination. CDR3 protein: CATLTGYLAGANVLTF. The CDR3 DNA reads as TGTGCCACGCTGACAGGGTATTTGGCCGGGGCCAACGTCCTGACTTTC.